These 19 T cell receptor beta chains were sequenced from one sample in a study of blood T cell repertoires in COVID-19 (dated by TCRdb to 2020 to 2022). Libraries were built with the immunoSEQ multiplex PCR assay. Here the immuneACCESS table is served through TCRdb, limited to in-frame sequences with V and J called. Missing clones are a known gap in these copies; in checked studies unresolved V genes cover under half, and the rest lacks a known reason. The sample profile shows approximately 21,000 clones; 85% to 90% of them were found once. 18% of the sample rests with the top ten. Sequenced input: peripheral blood. Source of these receptors: a man between 65 and 80 years old with active COVID-19.

The table lists this clone with a count of one. This chain uses TRBV4-1 with TRBJ2-3, with 9 bases lining up with TRBD2. The CDR3 covers 17 residues. The J segment lost 4 bases and the V segment lost 0 bases, leaving 8 bases of the junction unmatched. The germline gives CDR1 MGHRA, CDR2 YSYEKL. The CDR3 reads CASSQEGLAGRADTQYF. The DNA for the CDR3 is TGCGCCAGCAGCCAAGAGGGCCTAGCGGGGCGGGCAGATACGCAGTATTTT.

The J gene is TRBJ2-5, the V gene TRBV3-1 (or the pseudogene TRBV3-2); 9 nucleotides align to TRBD2. Looked up from germline, CDR1 is LGHDT and CDR2 is YNNKEL (reference sequence). The CDR3 length is 14 residues. The V gene end was trimmed by 3 bases and the J gene end by 5 bases; junction bases not matched to a gene: 4. CDR3 amino acids: CASSQRAGGETQYF. The DNA for the CDR3 is TGTGCCAGCAGCCAGCGAGCGGGGGGTGAGACCCAGTACTTC.

CDR3 coding DNA: TGTGCCAGCTCAGCCGGACAGGGGGCCTATGGCTACACCTTC. Translation gives CASSAGQGAYGYTF. The rearrangement joins TRBV18 to TRBJ1-2; TRBD1 agrees at 11 bases. Germline V gene lookup returns CDR1 KGHSH and CDR2 LQKENI. The CDR3 sequence is 14 residues long. V was clipped by 5 bases and J by 4 bases; unmatched bases: 3.

The chain combines TRBV5-1 with TRBJ2-7; 13 nucleotides line up with TRBD2. The CDR3 is 13 amino acids. V lost 4 bases to trimming and J lost 11 bases; unmatched junction nucleotides: 6. Germline loops: CDR1 SGHRS, CDR2 YFSETQ. CDR3 coding DNA: TGCGCCAGCAGCCCCCGGACTAGCGGGAGTAAGTACTTC. Its protein is CASSPRTSGSKYF.

This sequence joins TRBV7-9 and TRBJ2-1; 10 bases map to TRBD1. This CDR3 spans 17 amino acids. V lost 5 bases to trimming and J lost 5 bases; unmatched junction nucleotides: 12. Germline lookup yields CDR1 SEHNR and CDR2 FQNEAQ (reference sequence). For the CDR3, the DNA is TGTGCCAGCAGCAGAAACCGAGGGACAGGGGTAGACAATGAGCAGTTCTTC. Protein product: CASSRNRGTGVDNEQFF.

The chain uses TRBV13 and TRBJ2-7, with TRBD2 matching 10 bases. Losses at the gene ends were 6 bases for V and 2 bases for J; bases not matched to a gene: 7. Germline V gene lookup returns CDR1 PRHDT and CDR2 FYEKMQ (reference sequence). This CDR3 has 15 amino acids. The CDR3 coding sequence is TGTGCCAGCAGTTGGAGACTAGCGGGCGCCTACGAGCAGTACTTC. As protein: CASSWRLAGAYEQYF.

The chain employs TRBV5-4 and TRBJ1-1; 8 nucleotides match TRBD1. In germline, CDR1 is SGHNT, CDR2 YYREEE (reference sequence). The CDR3 covers 15 residues. Trimming cost V 0 bases and J 5 bases; bases outside gene matches: 6. The CDR3 loop reads CASSLVGQGSTEAFF. CDR3 nucleotides: TGTGCCAGCAGCTTGGTAGGACAGGGATCAACTGAAGCTTTCTTT.

The CDR3 nucleotides read TGTGCCAGCAGCTTAGGGGTTTCAGGGGGCGTGCTTGGCTACACCTTC. It translates to CASSLGVSGGVLGYTF. The gene calls are TRBV11-3 and TRBJ1-2; 8 nucleotides align to TRBD1. The CDR3 loop spans 16 amino acids. Per germline, CDR1 SGHNT and CDR2 YENEEA. After removal of 1 base from V and 7 bases from J, the junction contained 11 bases not matched to a gene.

The rearrangement uses TRBV2 and TRBJ1-6; D not resolved. V lost 3 bases to trimming and J lost 14 bases, with 11 bases between them. The germline CDR1 and CDR2 sequences are SNHLY and FYNNEI. The CDR3 runs 12 residues. CDR3 sequence: CASSDANSALHF. The DNA for the CDR3 is TGTGCCAGCAGTGACGCGAATTCGGCCCTCCACTTT.

The genes are TRBV2 and TRBJ1-1, with 9 positions matching TRBD1. The germline V gene has CDR1 SNHLY and CDR2 FYNNEI. V lost 9 bases, J lost 0 bases, and 8 bases stayed unmatched. The CDR3 extends over 15 amino acids. This chain's CDR3 is CARTGTGIVNTEAFF. The CDR3 DNA is TGTGCCAGAACCGGGACAGGGATTGTGAACACTGAAGCTTTCTTT.

This chain uses TRBV11-2 with TRBJ2-6; TRBD2 matches 9 bases. This CDR3 contains 18 residues. Germline CDR1 and CDR2: SGHAT and FQNNGV. The V and J ends lost 5 bases and 0 bases, in that order; junction bases with no gene match: 8. Written as DNA, the CDR3 is TGTGCCAGCAGCCCCTCGGCGGGAGGGTCCTCTGGGGCCAACGTCCTGACTTTC. It is translated as CASSPSAGGSSGANVLTF.

This chain links TRBV6-5 with TRBJ2-1, with D possibly being TRBD1 (5 bases). The CDR3 covers 12 residues. Trimming stripped 10 bases from V and 6 bases from J, with 13 bases between. The V gene's germline CDR1 is MNHEY and CDR2 SVGAGI. The CDR3 bases are TGTGCCATTACCCCTAGGGGCAATGAGCAGTTCTTC. It is translated as CAITPRGNEQFF.

The chain links TRBV2 to TRBJ2-3; 9 bases are shared with TRBD2. This CDR3 has 16 amino acids. Germline CDR1 is SNHLY and CDR2 is FYNNEI. J gave up 1 base and V 3 bases, and 5 bases lay outside the gene matches. The CDR3 is CASSDLAGAGTDTQYF. As DNA, the CDR3 is TGTGCCAGCAGTGATTTAGCGGGAGCGGGCACAGATACGCAGTATTTT.

The rearrangement links TRBV30 to TRBJ1-6; a weak D match, TRBD1 (6 bases). V lost 1 base, J lost 5 bases, and 9 bases lay in between. Germline V CDR1 and CDR2: GTSNPN, SVGIG (reference sequence). The CDR3 spans 14 residues. CDR3: CAWSAGQDNSPLHF. Written as DNA, the CDR3 is TGTGCCTGGAGTGCGGGACAAGATAATTCACCCCTCCACTTT.

This chain uses TRBV3-1 (or the pseudogene TRBV3-2) with TRBJ1-2; D is possibly TRBD1 (5 bases). Germline V CDR1 and CDR2: LGHDT, YNNKEL (reference sequence). The ends were cut back, 4 bases at V and 5 bases at J, with 17 bases in the middle. The CDR3 is made up of 15 amino acids. This CDR3 reads CASSLTSGTGYGYTF. The CDR3 DNA reads TGTGCCAGCAGCCTTACTTCCGGGACTGGTTATGGCTACACCTTC.

This chain joins TRBV25-1 and TRBJ2-1; 7 nucleotides align to TRBD1. This CDR3 region has 15 residues. The V segment lost 3 bases and the J segment 7 bases; nucleotides outside the gene matches: 9. Germline-derived CDR1 and CDR2 are MGHDK and SYGVNS. The CDR3 protein is CASSDLDRVSNEQFF. In DNA, the CDR3 is TGTGCCAGCAGTGACCTCGACAGGGTCTCAAATGAGCAGTTCTTC.

The chain joins TRBV3-1 (or the pseudogene TRBV3-2) to TRBJ1-2; possibly TRBD1 for D (5 bases). CDR3 size: 14 residues. The germline V gene has CDR1 LGHDT and CDR2 YNNKEL (reference sequence). The V end was cut by 6 bases, the J end by 4 bases, with 15 bases between. DNA for the CDR3: TGTGCCAGCAGTCTCTTCGACAGCAGCTATGGCTACACCTTC. It yields the protein CASSLFDSSYGYTF.

The chain carries TRBV6-5 and TRBJ1-3; D possibly corresponds to TRBD1 (6 bases). The CDR3 runs to 15 residues. Germline V gives CDR1 MNHEY, CDR2 SVGAGI. Trimming cost V 5 bases and J 0 bases, with 11 bases left between them. The CDR3 loop is CASSLDRSSGNTIYF. CDR3 in DNA: TGTGCCAGCAGTCTCGACAGGAGCTCTGGAAACACCATATATTTT.

V gene TRBV7-9 combines with J gene TRBJ2-7; possible D gene TRBD1, 5 bases. The V end lost 2 bases, the J end lost 2 bases, and 13 bases lay between the germline ends. The CDR3 has 15 residues. Per germline, CDR1 SEHNR and CDR2 FQNEAQ (reference sequence). CDR3 region: CASSLIGRTTYEQYF. CDR3 DNA sequence: TGTGCCAGCAGCTTAATCGGCAGGACAACCTACGAGCAGTACTTC.